This note documents a single TCR beta chain sequence. What it recognizes is unknown. These data come from a study of cytomegalovirus exposure and HLA in healthy donors. Researchers ran the PCR with 60 Vbeta and 13 Jbeta primers. Clones were sequenced by immunoSEQ multiplex PCR, and TCRdb holds only the in-frame ones, with some missing. The data hold some 140,000 clones, with 74% observed a single time. Germline loops: CDR1 MDHEN, CDR2 SYDVKM. The CDR3 length is 13 residues. Trimming removed 5 bases at V and 3 bases at J, with 10 bases between. Study-level findings and limits: A missense DCLRE1C variant was associated with V- and J-gene trimming of TCR beta chains in a later analysis, and an independent cohort replicated the association. In a later analysis, 16,951 TCR beta sequences were associated with HLA alleles at 0.05 false discovery rate.

This sequence was found in a man younger than 45 in good health and CMV-seronegative. The material sequenced was PBMCs. This sequence joins TRBV28 and TRBJ1-1; D unclear. CDR3 region: CASSPTGYTEAFF. The DNA of the CDR3 is TGTGCCAGCAGTCCCACCGGTTACACTGAAGCTTTCTTT.